A single sample gave rise to the 30 T cell receptor beta chains below, sequenced in a study of T cells in Graves' hyperthyroidism and ophthalmopathy. Using RNA transcripts as the source, TCR beta CDR3 regions were amplified. HTBI primers were employed in a first-round RT-PCR of the TCR CDR3. TCRdb analysed the multiplex PCR reads with MiXCR anew, one entry per CDR3 protein. The data show hundreds of thousands of distinct CDR3 sequences, roughly 20% seen once. The source material was blood. The source is a man aged 30-40 years with Graves' ophthalmopathy.

The chain recombines TRBV19 with TRBJ1-2, with TRBD1 identical over 11 bases. V dropped 4 bases and J dropped 6; count of bases not matched to a gene: 10. This CDR3 spans 16 amino acids. The germline gives CDR1 LNHDA, CDR2 SQIVND (reference sequence). In DNA, the CDR3 is TGTGCCAGTAGTACCCCCCCGGGACAGGGGGTCCATGGCTACACCTTC. Translation: CASSTPPGQGVHGYTF.

This clonotype was recorded a few times. The chain joins TRBV5-4 to TRBJ2-7; a weak D match, TRBD2 (6 bases). Germline values: CDR1 SGHNT, CDR2 YYREEE (reference sequence). The V gene lost 3 bases and the J gene lost 5 bases, with 6 bases spanning the gap. The CDR3 contains 11 residues. CDR3 DNA sequence: TGTGCCAGCAGCTGGAGGGACGAGCAGTACTTC. It codes for CASSWRDEQYF.

This clonotype was detected only a few times. The chain carries TRBV6-2 or TRBV6-3 and TRBJ2-1, with D hard to call. The V end was cut by 2 bases, the J end by 7 bases, with 9 bases between. CDR1 is MNHEY and CDR2 is SVGEGT in the germline V gene. The CDR3 extends over 13 amino acids. The CDR3 coding sequence is TGTGCCAGCAGTTACGTGGCGGCAAATGAGCAGTTCTTC. Its protein product is CASSYVAANEQFF.

The CDR3 reads CASSLDHPRAEAFF. As DNA, the CDR3 is TGTGCCAGCAGTTTGGACCACCCACGGGCTGAAGCTTTCTTT. V and J are TRBV12-3 or TRBV12-4 and TRBJ1-1; D gene unclear. Between the trimmed V and J ends, which lost 3 bases and 6 bases, there was a span of 14 bases. The CDR3 has 14 amino acids.

The chain employs TRBV18 and TRBJ1-4; the D gene is possibly TRBD1 (6 bases). The CDR3 covers 16 residues. With 3 bases removed from V and 5 bases from J, the gap between germline ends came to 16 bases. Germline CDR1 KGHSH, CDR2 LQKENI. In DNA form, the CDR3 reads TGTGCCAGCTCACCTCGCCGGGACACCGAAAATGAAAAACTGTTTTTT. The encoded protein is CASSPRRDTENEKLFF.

The chain recombines TRBV11-3 with TRBJ2-7; D unclear. V lost 3 bases, J lost 0 bases, and 9 bases lay in between. The germline CDR1 and CDR2 sequences are SGHNT and YENEEA. The CDR3 contains 14 residues. The CDR3 region has the DNA TGTGCCAGCAGCTTTTTCGTGTACTCCTACGAGCAGTACTTC. Its protein is CASSFFVYSYEQYF.

This clonotype has at least ten counts. The chain employs TRBV28 and TRBJ1-6; 10 nucleotides align to TRBD1. V lost 6 bases and J lost 6; bases outside the gene matches: 8. The CDR3 is 16 amino acids. The germline V gene has CDR1 MDHEN and CDR2 SYDVKM. The CDR3 nucleotides read TGTGCCAGCAGACCCGACAGGGGGCGGGGTAATTCACCCCTCCACTTT. Amino acids: CASRPDRGRGNSPLHF.

This clonotype was counted at least ten times. The rearrangement links TRBV5-1 to TRBJ1-2, with D possibly matching TRBD1 (5 bases). The V gene lost 0 bases and the J gene lost 8 bases, with 8 bases spanning the gap. Germline V gene sequence: CDR1 SGHRS, CDR2 YFSETQ. The CDR3 sequence is 12 residues long. The CDR3 DNA reads TGCGCCAGCAGCTTGGAAGGGGACGGCTACACCTTC. This gives the protein CASSLEGDGYTF.

V and J are TRBV28 and TRBJ1-2; TRBD1 agrees at 7 bases. From germline, CDR1 is MDHEN and CDR2 SYDVKM. The V and J ends lost 5 bases and 5 bases, in that order; junction bases with no gene match: 11. The CDR3 spans 15 residues. The CDR3: CASSRGRGPGYGYTF. The CDR3 DNA is TGTGCCAGCAGTCGAGGGAGGGGGCCGGGGTATGGCTACACCTTC.

The rearrangement uses TRBV11-2 and TRBJ2-1; 11 bases are shared with TRBD1. The V segment lost 5 bases and the J segment 8 bases; nucleotides outside the gene matches: 8. CDR1 SGHAT and CDR2 FQNNGV come from the germline V gene. CDR3 length: 15 residues. This CDR3 reads CASSREGQGGDEQFF. CDR3 coding DNA: TGTGCCAGCAGCCGGGAGGGACAGGGGGGCGATGAGCAGTTCTTC.

On this clonotype itself: The CDR3 ends on some other residue instead of the conserved phenylalanine or tryptophan, so this is likely a read error. The chain uses TRBV7-9 and TRBJ2-3; TRBD1 matches 7 bases. The junction had 5 bases not matched to a gene; V was cut back by 6 bases and J by 5 bases. This CDR3 is built from 13 residues. Germline assignment: CDR1 SEHNR and CDR2 FQNEAQ (reference sequence). Here the CDR3 reads CASSSDRVDTQYS. The CDR3, as DNA: TGTGCCAGCAGTTCAGACAGGGTAGATACGCAGTATTCT.

As for this clonotype: It may be a read error: a sequence one base away is much more abundant. This sequence joins TRBV30 and TRBJ1-2; D is undetermined. Germline V gives CDR1 GTSNPN, CDR2 SVGIG (reference sequence). The CDR3 has 11 amino acids. Trimming pared 2 bases from V and 3 bases from J, leaving 4 bases between. CDR3 amino acids: CAWSPHYGYTF. CDR3 in DNA: TGTGCCTGGAGTCCCCACTATGGCTACACCTTC. The entire variable domain, with the rest obtained from reference TRBV30 and TRBJ1-2, is as follows: SQTIHQWPATLVQPVGSPLSLECTVEGTSNPNLYWYRQAAGRGLQLLFYSVGIGQISSEVPQNLSASRPQDRQFILSSKKLLLSDSGFYLCAWSPHYGYTFGSGTRLTVV.

This chain uses TRBV20-1 with TRBJ2-5; 9 nucleotides match TRBD1. Losses at the gene ends were 4 bases for V and 6 bases for J; bases not matched to a gene: 9. The germline V gene encodes CDR1 DFQATT and CDR2 SNEGSKA (reference sequence). CDR3 length: 14 amino acids. The CDR3 here is CSAKSLTGGKTQYF. The CDR3 DNA follows: TGCAGTGCTAAGAGTCTGACAGGGGGGAAGACCCAGTACTTC.

This clonotype came up many times. CDR3 nucleotides: TGTGCCAGCACCCCCCTGGACAGCCTCTACACTGAAGCTTTCTTT. Its translation: CASTPLDSLYTEAFF. The chain links TRBV6-5 to TRBJ1-1; possibly TRBD1 for D (6 bases). The CDR3 contains 15 residues. Per the germline V gene, CDR1 is MNHEY and CDR2 is SVGAGI. The V end lost 7 bases, the J end lost 3 bases, and 18 bases lay between the germline ends.

The J gene is TRBJ2-7, the V gene TRBV20-1; a weak D match, TRBD1 (5 bases). Germline lookup yields CDR1 DFQATT and CDR2 SNEGSKA (reference sequence). Between the trimmed V and J ends, which lost 3 bases and 2 bases, there was a span of 11 bases. The CDR3 covers 13 residues. The CDR3, as DNA: TGCAGTGCTAGGAAGACAGATACCTACGAGCAGTACTTC. Translating gives CSARKTDTYEQYF.

This clonotype came up a few times. The V call is TRBV6-6, the J call TRBJ2-1; 9 bases align to TRBD2. Looked up from germline, CDR1 is MNHNY and CDR2 is SVGAGI (reference sequence). Trimming removed 2 bases from V and 5 bases from J; junction bases left unmatched: 10. There are 17 residues in the CDR3. The CDR3 DNA follows: TGTGCCAGCAGTTACGGGGCAGCGGGAGGTGTCCACAATGAGCAGTTCTTC. Protein product: CASSYGAAGGVHNEQFF.

This clonotype turned up a few times. V gene TRBV24-1 combines with J gene TRBJ2-6; 9 positions match TRBD1. In germline, CDR1 is KGHDR, CDR2 SFDVKD. The CDR3 is 15 residues long. Trimming at V came to 6 bases and at J to 9 bases, leaving 8 bases not matched to a gene. CDR3 bases: TGTGCCACCAGTCCGGGACAGGGTATGTTCAACGTCCTGACTTTC. Protein sequence: CATSPGQGMFNVLTF.

This chain connects TRBV5-1 to TRBJ1-1; TRBD1 might be the D (6 bases). Between the trimmed V and J ends, which lost 5 bases and 4 bases, there was a span of 21 bases. Looked up from germline, CDR1 is SGHRS and CDR2 is YFSETQ. This CDR3 has 16 amino acids. The CDR3 nucleotides read TGCGCCAGCAGGTCTGTTATCGGGGGCTTGGGCACTGAAGCTTTCTTT. Protein: CASRSVIGGLGTEAFF.

This clonotype was seen ten or more times. This chain connects TRBV27 to TRBJ1-1; possible D gene TRBD1, 6 bases. The CDR3 has 14 amino acids. V was trimmed by 6 bases and J by 7 bases, leaving 18 bases between them. Germline loops: CDR1 MNHEY, CDR2 SMNVEV (reference sequence). The CDR3 coding sequence is TGTGCCAGCAGCCCTCGGGGGGGGCTCTATGAAGCTTTCTTT. Translating it yields CASSPRGGLYEAFF.

This clonotype has at least ten counts. This rearrangement joins TRBV30 to TRBJ2-1, with a weak D call TRBD2 (7 bases). The CDR3 sequence is 14 residues long. CDR1 and CDR2 from the germline V gene are GTSNPN and SVGIG (reference sequence). CDR3 bases: TGTGCTTGGGAGGGGGAGAATCACTACAATGAGCAGTTCTTC. Protein: CAWEGENHYNEQFF.

This clonotype has ten or more counts. The rearrangement joins TRBV28 to TRBJ2-3; 9 positions match TRBD1. This CDR3 has 15 amino acids. V was clipped by 5 bases and J by 5 bases; unmatched bases: 8. Germline V CDR1 and CDR2: MDHEN, SYDVKM. CDR3 DNA: TGTGCCAGCAGTCCACAGGGGGCAGAGGTAGATACGCAGTATTTT. It encodes CASSPQGAEVDTQYF.

The chain recombines TRBV20-1 with TRBJ1-5, with 8 bases fitting TRBD1. Germline loops: CDR1 DFQATT, CDR2 SNEGSKA (reference sequence). Trimming at V came to 5 bases and at J to 7 bases, leaving 7 bases not matched to a gene. The CDR3 totals 13 residues. The CDR3 loop reads CSAQQGVGQPQHF. CDR3 in DNA: TGCAGTGCTCAACAGGGGGTGGGACAGCCCCAGCATTTT.

Only a few counts were recorded for this clonotype. The chain carries TRBV29-1 and TRBJ2-1; 7 positions agree with TRBD2. J lost 6 bases, V lost 3 bases, and 8 bases had no gene match. The CDR3 consists of 14 residues. Germline assignment: CDR1 SQVTM and CDR2 ANQGSEA. CDR3 protein: CSVEVRGSRNEQFF. CDR3 sequence (DNA): TGCAGCGTTGAGGTACGCGGGAGTCGCAATGAGCAGTTCTTC.

This clonotype was detected only once. Given a much more abundant clone one base away, this may be a read error. The V and J genes are TRBV12-3 or TRBV12-4 and TRBJ2-7, with 9 bases aligning to TRBD2. The ends lost 6 bases at V and 4 bases at J; junction bases unmatched: 16. This CDR3 region has 17 residues. For the CDR3, the DNA is TGTGCCAGCAGCCCTACCGGGACTAGCTGGAGCATGTACGAGCAGTACTTC. Translating it yields CASSPTGTSWSMYEQYF.

This clonotype was seen ten or more times. This rearrangement joins TRBV7-9 to TRBJ2-7; 10 bases are shared with TRBD2. CDR1 is SEHNR and CDR2 is FQNEAQ in the germline V gene (reference sequence). This CDR3 is 14 amino acids long. Trimming at V came to 5 bases and at J to 3 bases, leaving 4 bases not matched to a gene. CDR3 sequence reads: CASSPSGGRYEQYF. CDR3 nucleotide sequence: TGTGCCAGCAGCCCTAGCGGGGGCCGCTACGAGCAGTACTTC.

At least ten counts were recorded for this clonotype. This rearrangement joins TRBV11-2 to TRBJ2-3; 11 bases match TRBD2. The V and J ends lost 5 bases and 1 base, in that order; junction bases with no gene match: 5. Germline values: CDR1 SGHAT, CDR2 FQNNGV. The CDR3 has 16 residues. CDR3 protein: CASSQQLAGGTDTQYF. The CDR3 nucleotides read TGTGCCAGCAGCCAGCAACTAGCGGGGGGCACAGATACGCAGTATTTT.

The chain has TRBV4-1 and TRBJ2-5; possible D gene TRBD2, 6 bases. The CDR3 extends over 14 amino acids. Trimming stripped 5 bases from V and 2 bases from J, with 12 bases between. The germline V gene encodes CDR1 MGHRA and CDR2 YSYEKL. This CDR3 is CASSLNSGQETQYF. Written as DNA, the CDR3 is TGCGCCAGCAGCTTGAACAGCGGGCAAGAGACCCAGTACTTC.

This clonotype has ten or more counts. The rearrangement uses TRBV7-9 and TRBJ2-7, with a possible D match to TRBD1 (5 bases). V was clipped by 6 bases and J by 2 bases, with 14 bases between them. The CDR3 is made up of 14 amino acids. Germline CDR1 reads SEHNR; CDR2 reads FQNEAQ (reference sequence). The CDR3 reads CASSIGQPPYEQYF. CDR3 in DNA: TGTGCCAGCAGTATCGGACAACCCCCCTACGAGCAGTACTTC.

V usage is TRBV3-1 and J usage is TRBJ1-5, with a weak D call TRBD1 (6 bases). Trimming left V 4 bases short and J 5 bases short, with 15 bases between. Germline V gene data show CDR1 as LGHDT and CDR2 as YNNKEL (reference sequence). This CDR3 is 15 amino acids long. CDR3 loop: CASSRTTGHYQPQHF. The CDR3 region has the DNA TGTGCCAGCAGCCGTACGACAGGACATTATCAGCCCCAGCATTTT.

This clonotype was seen once. The chain has TRBV19 and TRBJ2-1; TRBD2 agrees at 13 bases. Trimming removed 3 bases from V and 2 bases from J; junction bases left unmatched: 4. Germline V gene data show CDR1 as LNHDA and CDR2 as SQIVND (reference sequence). This CDR3 has 17 amino acids. CDR3 DNA sequence: TGTGCCAGTAGTATCACTAGCGGGAGGGTCCCCTACAATGAGCAGTTCTTC. Amino acids: CASSITSGRVPYNEQFF.